This entry lists 2 T cell receptor beta chains sequenced from one sample in a study of blood T cell repertoires in COVID-19. The table came from immunoSEQ multiplex PCR; TCRdb's copy has only in-frame clones and leaves some out. This table has about 210,000 clones, 70% to 85% appearing once. Sequenced sample: peripheral blood. The receptors here all came from a woman at least 80 years old with COVID-19, enrolled during active disease.

The chain is built from TRBV5-5 and TRBJ2-1, with TRBD2 as a possible D gene (6 bases). V was clipped by 4 bases and J by 15 bases, with 20 bases between them. This CDR3 is built from 13 residues. The germline V gene encodes CDR1 SGHKS and CDR2 YYEKEE (reference sequence). CDR3 DNA sequence: TGTGCCAGCAGCCCCGACCCCGGGAGCCGGGGGTTCTTC. It yields the protein CASSPDPGSRGFF.

DNA of the CDR3: TGTGCCAGTCGTCACAGAGGGCGGGGGGACACTGAAGCTTTCTTT. Residues: CASRHRGRGDTEAFF. The gene calls are TRBV2 and TRBJ1-1; TRBD1 might be the D (5 bases). Trimming removed 9 bases at V and 3 bases at J, with 20 bases between. CDR1 SNHLY and CDR2 FYNNEI come from the germline V gene. The CDR3 is 15 residues long.